This T cell receptor beta chain is drawn from a study of T cells in Graves' hyperthyroidism and ophthalmopathy. Patients aged 18 to 65 with hyperthyroidism were newly diagnosed, with duration under 2 months. Uncontrolled infection, other autoimmune disease, pregnancy or lactation disqualified patients from enrolment. Used for diagnoses were clinical symptoms, serum thyroxine and TRAb, thyroid ultrasound and orbital computed tomography. Note on this clonotype: The conserved phenylalanine or tryptophan is not found at the CDR3 terminus, so this likely reflects a read error. Because the CDR3's place on the DNA is in doubt, the DNA is left out and the CDR3 is given as listed by TCRdb.

The CDR3 regions of TCR beta were amplified from RNA transcripts. The HTBI primer set drove a first-round RT-PCR of the TCR CDR3. TCRdb ran MiXCR on the multiplex PCR reads and lists one entry per CDR3 protein. The sample lists 75,000 to 100,000 distinct CDR3 sequences, roughly 39% seen once, with around 9.6% in the top ten. The sequencing sample was made of peripheral blood or thyroid tissue (not recorded which). The sequence was collected from a woman aged 25 to 39 with Graves' hyperthyroidism.

This CDR3 is CASSIGGDL. This rearrangement joins TRBV19 to TRBJ1-4; the tabulated D call, TRBD1, remains unverified against the DNA. Ends included, the CDR3 has 9 residues. Looked up from germline, CDR1 is LNHDA and CDR2 is SQIVND (reference sequence).